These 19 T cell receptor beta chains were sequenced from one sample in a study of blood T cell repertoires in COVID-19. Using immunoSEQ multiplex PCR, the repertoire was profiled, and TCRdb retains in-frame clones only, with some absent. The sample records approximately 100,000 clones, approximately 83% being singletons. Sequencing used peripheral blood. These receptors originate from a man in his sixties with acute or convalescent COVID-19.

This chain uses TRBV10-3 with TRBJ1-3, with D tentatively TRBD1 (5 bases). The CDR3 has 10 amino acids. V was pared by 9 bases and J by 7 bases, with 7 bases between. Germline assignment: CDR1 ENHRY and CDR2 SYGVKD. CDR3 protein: CAMGHNTIYF. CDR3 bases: TGTGCCATGGGGCACAACACCATATATTTT.

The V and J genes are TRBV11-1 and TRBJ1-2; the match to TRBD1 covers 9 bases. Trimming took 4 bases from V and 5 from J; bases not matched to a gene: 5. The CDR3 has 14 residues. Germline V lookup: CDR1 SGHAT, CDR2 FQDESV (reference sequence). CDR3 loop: CASSSTGGTYGYTF. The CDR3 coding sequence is TGTGCCAGCAGCTCGACAGGGGGAACGTATGGCTACACCTTC.

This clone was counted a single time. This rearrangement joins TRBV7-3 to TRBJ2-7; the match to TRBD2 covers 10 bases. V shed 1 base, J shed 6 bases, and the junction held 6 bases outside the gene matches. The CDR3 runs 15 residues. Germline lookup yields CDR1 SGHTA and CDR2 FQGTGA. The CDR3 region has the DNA TGTGCCAGCAGCTTAATAGCGGGGGGATCGTCCGAGCAGTACTTC. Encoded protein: CASSLIAGGSSEQYF.

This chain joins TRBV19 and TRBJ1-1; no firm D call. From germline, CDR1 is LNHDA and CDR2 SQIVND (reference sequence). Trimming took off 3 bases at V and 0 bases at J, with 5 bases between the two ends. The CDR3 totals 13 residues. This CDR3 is CASSIGVNTEAFF. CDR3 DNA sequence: TGTGCCAGTAGTATCGGAGTGAACACTGAAGCTTTCTTT.

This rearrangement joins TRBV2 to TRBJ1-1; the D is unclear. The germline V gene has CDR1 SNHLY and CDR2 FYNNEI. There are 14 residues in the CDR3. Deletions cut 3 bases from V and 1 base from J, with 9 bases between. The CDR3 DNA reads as TGTGCCAGCAGTGATCGGCGAGGGAACACTGAAGCTTTCTTT. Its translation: CASSDRRGNTEAFF.

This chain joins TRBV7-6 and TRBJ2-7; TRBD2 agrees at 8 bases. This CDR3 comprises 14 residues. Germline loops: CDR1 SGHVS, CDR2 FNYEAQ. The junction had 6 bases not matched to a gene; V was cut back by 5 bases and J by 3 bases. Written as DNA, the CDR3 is TGTGCCAGCAGCCCAGCGGGGGAGTTCTACGAGCAGTACTTC. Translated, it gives CASSPAGEFYEQYF.

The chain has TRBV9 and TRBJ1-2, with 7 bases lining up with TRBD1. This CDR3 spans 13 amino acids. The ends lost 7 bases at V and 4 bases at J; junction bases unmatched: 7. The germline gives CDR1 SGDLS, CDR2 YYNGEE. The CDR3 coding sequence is TGTGCCAGCCGAGGACAGGCGATCTATGGCTACACCTTC. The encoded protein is CASRGQAIYGYTF.

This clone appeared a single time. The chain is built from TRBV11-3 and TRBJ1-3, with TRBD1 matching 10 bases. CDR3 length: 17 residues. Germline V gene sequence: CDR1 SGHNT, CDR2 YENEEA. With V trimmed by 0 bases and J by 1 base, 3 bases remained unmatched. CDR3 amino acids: CASSLDPGQGSGNTIYF. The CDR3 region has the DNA TGTGCCAGCAGCTTAGATCCGGGACAGGGGTCTGGAAACACCATATATTTT.

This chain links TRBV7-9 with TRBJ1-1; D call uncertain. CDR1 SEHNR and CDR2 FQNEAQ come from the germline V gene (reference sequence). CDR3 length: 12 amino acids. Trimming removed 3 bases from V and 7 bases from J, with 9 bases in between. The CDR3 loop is CASSFVRGEAFF. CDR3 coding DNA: TGTGCCAGCAGCTTTGTCCGCGGTGAAGCTTTCTTT.

CDR3 sequence (DNA): TGTGCCAGCAGCTTAGAGGGACAGGGCAATTCACCCCTCCACTTT. Translating gives CASSLEGQGNSPLHF. The gene calls are TRBV7-2 and TRBJ1-6; TRBD1 matches 9 bases. CDR3 size: 15 residues. The germline V gene encodes CDR1 SGHTA and CDR2 FQGNSA. With V trimmed by 1 base and J by 7 bases, 2 bases remained unmatched.

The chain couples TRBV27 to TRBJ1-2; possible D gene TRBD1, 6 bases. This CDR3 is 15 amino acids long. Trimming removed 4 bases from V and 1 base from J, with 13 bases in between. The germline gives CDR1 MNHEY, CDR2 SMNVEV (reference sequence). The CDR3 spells CASSSFDRLNYGYTF. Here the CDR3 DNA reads TGTGCCAGCAGTTCCTTCGACAGGCTTAACTATGGCTACACCTTC.

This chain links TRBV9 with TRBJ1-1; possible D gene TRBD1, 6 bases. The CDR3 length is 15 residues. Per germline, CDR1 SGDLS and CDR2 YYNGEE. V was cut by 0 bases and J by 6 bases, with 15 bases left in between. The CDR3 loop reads CASSVGSQGPAEAFF. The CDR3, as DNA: TGTGCCAGCAGCGTAGGTTCCCAGGGGCCGGCTGAAGCTTTCTTT.

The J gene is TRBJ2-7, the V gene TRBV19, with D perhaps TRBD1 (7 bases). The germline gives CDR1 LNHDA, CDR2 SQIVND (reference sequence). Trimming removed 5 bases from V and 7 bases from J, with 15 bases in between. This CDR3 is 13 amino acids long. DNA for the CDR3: TGTGCCAGTAGTGCAAAGACAGGGAGGGAGCAGTACTTC. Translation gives CASSAKTGREQYF.

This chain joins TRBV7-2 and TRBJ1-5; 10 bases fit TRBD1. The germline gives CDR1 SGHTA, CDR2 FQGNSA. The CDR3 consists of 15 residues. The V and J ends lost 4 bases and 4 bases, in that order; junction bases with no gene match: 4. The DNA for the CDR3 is TGTGCCAGCAGCTCAGGACAGGGGGAGAATCAGCCCCAGCATTTT. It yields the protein CASSSGQGENQPQHF.

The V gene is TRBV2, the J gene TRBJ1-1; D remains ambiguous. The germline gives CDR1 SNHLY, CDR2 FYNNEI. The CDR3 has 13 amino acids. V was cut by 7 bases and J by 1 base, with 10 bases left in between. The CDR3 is CASNPRQNTEAFF. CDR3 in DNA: TGTGCCAGCAACCCCCGACAGAACACTGAAGCTTTCTTT.

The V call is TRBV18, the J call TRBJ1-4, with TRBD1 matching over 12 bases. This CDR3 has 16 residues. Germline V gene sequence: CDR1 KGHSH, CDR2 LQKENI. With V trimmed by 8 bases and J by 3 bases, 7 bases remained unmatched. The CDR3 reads CASGGQGASANEKLFF. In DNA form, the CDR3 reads TGTGCCAGCGGGGGACAGGGGGCTTCGGCTAATGAAAAACTGTTTTTT.

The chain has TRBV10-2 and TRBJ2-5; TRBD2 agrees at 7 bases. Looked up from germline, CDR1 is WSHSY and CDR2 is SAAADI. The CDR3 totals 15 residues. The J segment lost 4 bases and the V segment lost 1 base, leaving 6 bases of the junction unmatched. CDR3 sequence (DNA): TGCGCCAGCAGTGAGTGGGAGGGGTTGGGAGAGACCCAGTACTTC. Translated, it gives CASSEWEGLGETQYF.

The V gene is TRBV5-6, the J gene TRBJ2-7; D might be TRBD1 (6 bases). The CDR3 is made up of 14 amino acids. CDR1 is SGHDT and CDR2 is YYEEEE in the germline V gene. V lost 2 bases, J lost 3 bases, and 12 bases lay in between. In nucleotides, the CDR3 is TGTGCCAGCAGCTTCCCGGGACATATCTACGAGCAGTACTTC. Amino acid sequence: CASSFPGHIYEQYF.

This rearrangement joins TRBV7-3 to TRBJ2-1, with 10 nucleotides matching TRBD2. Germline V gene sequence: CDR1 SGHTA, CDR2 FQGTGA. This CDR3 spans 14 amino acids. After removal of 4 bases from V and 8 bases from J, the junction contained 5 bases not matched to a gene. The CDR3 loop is CASSSGLAEDEQFF. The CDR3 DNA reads TGTGCCAGCAGCTCAGGACTAGCGGAGGATGAGCAGTTCTTC.